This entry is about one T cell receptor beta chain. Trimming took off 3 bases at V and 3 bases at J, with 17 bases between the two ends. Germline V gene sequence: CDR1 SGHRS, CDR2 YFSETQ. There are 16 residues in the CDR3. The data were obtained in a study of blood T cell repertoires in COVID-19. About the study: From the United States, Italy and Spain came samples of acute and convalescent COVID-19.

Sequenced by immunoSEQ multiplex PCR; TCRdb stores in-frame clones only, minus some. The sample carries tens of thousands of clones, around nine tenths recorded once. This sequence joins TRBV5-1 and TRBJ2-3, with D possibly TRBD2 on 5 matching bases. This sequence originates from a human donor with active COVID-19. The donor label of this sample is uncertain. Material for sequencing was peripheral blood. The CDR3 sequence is CASSSASGGGTDTQYF. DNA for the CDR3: TGCGCCAGCAGCTCGGCCTCAGGCGGAGGTACAGATACGCAGTATTTT.